This T cell receptor (beta chain) was recorded in a study of multiple sclerosis patients with progressive multifocal leukoencephalopathy. Notes on the study in general: In most PML patients, TRB repertoires appeared less diverse by entropy.

Worth noting for this clone: The antigen remains unidentified.

Described time point: time of PML onset. Every listed patient previously received interferon beta; all PML patients were women. Clones were sequenced by immunoSEQ multiplex PCR, and TCRdb holds only the in-frame ones, with some missing. The table lists fewer than 35,000 clones, roughly 87% of them singletons. Germline CDR1 LNHNV, CDR2 YYDKDF (reference sequence). The CDR3 is made up of 15 amino acids. The trim removed 0 bases at V and 3 bases at J, leaving 5 bases unmatched. The source of this sequence is a human donor with progressive multifocal leukoencephalopathy. The chain employs TRBV15 and TRBJ2-7, with 7 bases that match TRBD1. The starting material was PBMCs, obtained from a patient treated with natalizumab. The CDR3 DNA is TGTGCCACCAGCAGAGAGAGTGGACAGGTCTACGAGCAGTACTTC. This encodes CATSRESGQVYEQYF.